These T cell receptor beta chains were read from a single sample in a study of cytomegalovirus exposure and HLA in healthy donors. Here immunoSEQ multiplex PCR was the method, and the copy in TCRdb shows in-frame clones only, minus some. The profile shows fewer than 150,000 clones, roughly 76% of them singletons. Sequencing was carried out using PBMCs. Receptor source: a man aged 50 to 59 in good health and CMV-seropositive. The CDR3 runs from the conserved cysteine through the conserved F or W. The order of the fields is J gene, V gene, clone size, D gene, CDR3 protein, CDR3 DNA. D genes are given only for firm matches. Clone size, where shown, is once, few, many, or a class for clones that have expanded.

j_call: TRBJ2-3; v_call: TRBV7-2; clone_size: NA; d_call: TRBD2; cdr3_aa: CASSPYLAGGADTQYF; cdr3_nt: TGTGCCAGCAGCCCTTATCTAGCGGGAGGGGCAGATACGCAGTATTTT
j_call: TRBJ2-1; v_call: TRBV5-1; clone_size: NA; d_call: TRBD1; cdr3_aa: CASSPRDRDYNEQFF; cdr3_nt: TGCGCCAGCAGCCCCCGGGACAGGGACTACAATGAGCAGTTCTTC
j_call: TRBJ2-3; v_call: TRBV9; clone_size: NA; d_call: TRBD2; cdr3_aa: CASSPGTSGGASTDTQYF; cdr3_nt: TGTGCCAGCAGCCCTGGGACTAGCGGGGGGGCCAGCACAGATACGCAGTATTTT
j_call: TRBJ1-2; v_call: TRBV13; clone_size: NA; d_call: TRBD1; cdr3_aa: CASSLGQGIYGYTF; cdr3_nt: TGTGCCAGCAGCCTAGGACAGGGGATTTATGGCTACACCTTC
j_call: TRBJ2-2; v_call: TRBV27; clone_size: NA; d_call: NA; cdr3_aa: CASSLYARGANTGELFF; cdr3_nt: TGTGCCAGCAGTTTATATGCCAGGGGGGCGAACACCGGGGAGCTGTTTTTT
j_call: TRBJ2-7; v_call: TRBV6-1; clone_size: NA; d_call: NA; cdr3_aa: CAILEGAWEQYF; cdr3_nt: TGTGCCATCCTGGAGGGGGCCTGGGAGCAGTACTTC
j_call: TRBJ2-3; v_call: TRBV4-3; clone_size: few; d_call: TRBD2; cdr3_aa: CASSLTSGDTDTQYF; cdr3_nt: TGCGCCAGCAGCCTGACTAGCGGGGATACAGATACGCAGTATTTT
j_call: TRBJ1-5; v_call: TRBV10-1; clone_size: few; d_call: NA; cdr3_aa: CASSDSNQPQHF; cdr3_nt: TGCGCCAGCAGTGATTCTAATCAGCCCCAGCATTTT
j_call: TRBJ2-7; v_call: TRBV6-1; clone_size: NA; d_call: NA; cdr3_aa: CASSDNRFYYEQYF; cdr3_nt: TGTGCCAGCAGTGATAACAGGTTTTACTACGAGCAGTACTTC
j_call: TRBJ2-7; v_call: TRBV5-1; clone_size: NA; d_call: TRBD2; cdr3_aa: CASSLAGTAGGPYEQYF; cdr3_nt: TGCGCCAGCAGCTTGGCCGGAACGGCGGGAGGGCCGTACGAGCAGTACTTC
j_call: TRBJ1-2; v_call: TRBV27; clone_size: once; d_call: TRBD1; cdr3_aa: CASSLNVQGGGYTF; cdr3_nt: TGTGCCAGCAGTTTAAATGTACAGGGGGGTGGCTACACCTTC
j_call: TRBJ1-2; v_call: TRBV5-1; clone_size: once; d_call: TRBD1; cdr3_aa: CASSSGTGAGYGYTF; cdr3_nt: TGCGCCAGCAGCTCCGGGACAGGGGCCGGCTATGGCTACACCTTC
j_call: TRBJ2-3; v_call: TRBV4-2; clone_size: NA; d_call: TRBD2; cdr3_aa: CASSQRDGREADTQYF; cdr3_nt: TGTGCCAGCAGCCAAAGGGACGGGAGGGAGGCAGATACGCAGTATTTT
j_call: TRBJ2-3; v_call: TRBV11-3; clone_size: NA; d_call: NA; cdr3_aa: CASSPGTPSTDTQYF; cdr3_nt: TGTGCCAGCAGCCCCGGGACACCAAGCACAGATACGCAGTATTTT
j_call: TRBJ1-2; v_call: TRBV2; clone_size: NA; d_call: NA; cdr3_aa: CASSSQPNYGYTF; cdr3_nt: TGTGCCAGCAGTTCACAGCCCAACTATGGCTACACCTTC
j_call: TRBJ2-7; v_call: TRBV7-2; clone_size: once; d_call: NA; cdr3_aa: CASSVSTNYEQYF; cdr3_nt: TGTGCCAGCAGCGTAAGTACTAACTACGAGCAGTACTTC
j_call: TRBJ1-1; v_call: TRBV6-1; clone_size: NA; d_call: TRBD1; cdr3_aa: CASSEFTGARGMNTEAFF; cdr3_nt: TGTGCCAGCAGTGAATTCACAGGGGCGAGGGGTATGAACACTGAAGCTTTCTTT
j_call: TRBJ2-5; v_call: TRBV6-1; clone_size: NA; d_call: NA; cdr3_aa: CASLDLKGETQYF; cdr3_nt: TGTGCCAGCCTAGATTTAAAAGGAGAGACCCAGTACTTC
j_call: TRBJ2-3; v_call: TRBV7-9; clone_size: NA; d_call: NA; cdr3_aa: CASSLLARDTQYF; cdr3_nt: TGTGCCAGCAGTCTCTTAGCGAGGGATACGCAGTATTTT
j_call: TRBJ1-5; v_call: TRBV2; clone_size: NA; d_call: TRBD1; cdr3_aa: CASTDHGTGRNQPQHF; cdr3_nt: TGTGCCAGCACTGATCACGGGACAGGTCGCAATCAGCCCCAGCATTTT
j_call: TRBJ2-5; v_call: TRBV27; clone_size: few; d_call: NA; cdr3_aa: CASSLSSGEETQYF; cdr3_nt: TGTGCCAGCAGTTTATCTAGCGGAGAAGAGACCCAGTACTTC
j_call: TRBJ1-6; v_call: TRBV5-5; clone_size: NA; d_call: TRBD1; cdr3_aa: CASSFAQGHNSPLHF; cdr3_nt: TGTGCCAGCAGCTTCGCACAGGGGCATAATTCACCCCTCCACTTT
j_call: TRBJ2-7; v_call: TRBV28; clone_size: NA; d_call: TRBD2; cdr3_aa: CAIMTSGSYEQYF; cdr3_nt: TGTGCCATTATGACTAGCGGGAGCTACGAGCAGTACTTC
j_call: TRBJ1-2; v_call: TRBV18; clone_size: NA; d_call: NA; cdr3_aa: CASSPRTDYGYTF; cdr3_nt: TGTGCCAGCTCACCTCGGACAGACTATGGCTACACCTTC
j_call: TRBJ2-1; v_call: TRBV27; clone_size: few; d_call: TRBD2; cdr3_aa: CASSWLAGGYNEQFF; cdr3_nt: TGTGCCAGCAGTTGGCTAGCGGGAGGGTACAATGAGCAGTTCTTC
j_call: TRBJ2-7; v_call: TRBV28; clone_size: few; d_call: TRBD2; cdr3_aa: CATLYQRGWYEQYF; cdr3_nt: TGTGCCACCCTCTATCAGCGGGGGTGGTACGAGCAGTACTTC
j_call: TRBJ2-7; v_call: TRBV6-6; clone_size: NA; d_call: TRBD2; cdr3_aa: CASSRLRENSGSGYF; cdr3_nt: TGTGCCAGCAGCCGCCTTCGGGAGAATAGCGGGAGTGGGTACTTC
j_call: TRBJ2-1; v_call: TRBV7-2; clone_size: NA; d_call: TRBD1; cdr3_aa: CASSKRQGESYNEQFF; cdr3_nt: TGTGCCAGCAGCAAACGACAGGGCGAGTCCTACAATGAGCAGTTCTTC
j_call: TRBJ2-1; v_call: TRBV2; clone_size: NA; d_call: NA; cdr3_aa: CATSRESGEQFF; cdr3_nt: TGTGCCACCTCAAGGGAGTCGGGTGAGCAGTTCTTC
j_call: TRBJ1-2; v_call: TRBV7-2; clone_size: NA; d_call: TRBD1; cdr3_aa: CASRKGQGNGYTF; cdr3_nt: TGTGCCAGCCGAAAAGGACAGGGGAATGGCTACACCTTC
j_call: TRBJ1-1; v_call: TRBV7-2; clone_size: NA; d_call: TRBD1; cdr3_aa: CASSSGTGNTEAFF; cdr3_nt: TGTGCCAGCAGCTCTGGGACAGGGAACACTGAAGCTTTCTTT
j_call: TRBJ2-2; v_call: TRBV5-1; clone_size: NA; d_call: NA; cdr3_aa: CASSPQSRARGTGELFF; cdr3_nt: TGCGCCAGCAGCCCCCAGTCTCGGGCGCGGGGCACCGGGGAGCTGTTTTTT
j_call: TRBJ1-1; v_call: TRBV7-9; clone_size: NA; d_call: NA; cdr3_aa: CASSAPRTSNTEAFF; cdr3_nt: TGTGCCAGCAGCGCCCCCCGAACTTCTAACACTGAAGCTTTCTTT
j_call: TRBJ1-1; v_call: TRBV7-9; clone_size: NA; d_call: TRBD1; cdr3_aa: CSSSLVAARGRGMNTEAFF; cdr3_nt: TGTTCCAGCAGCTTAGTAGCGGCTAGGGGGCGCGGGATGAACACTGAAGCTTTCTTT
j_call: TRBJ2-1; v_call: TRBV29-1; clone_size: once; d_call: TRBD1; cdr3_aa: CSAGQGASYNEQFF; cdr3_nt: TGCAGCGCCGGACAGGGGGCCTCCTACAATGAGCAGTTCTTC
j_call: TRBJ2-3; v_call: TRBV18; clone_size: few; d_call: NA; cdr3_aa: CASSPQGDFHTDTQYF; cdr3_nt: TGTGCCAGCTCACCACAAGGGGACTTCCACACAGATACGCAGTATTTT
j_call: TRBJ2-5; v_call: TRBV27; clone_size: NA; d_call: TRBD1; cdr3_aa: CATTTGMGSQETQYF; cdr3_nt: TGTGCCACCACGACAGGGATGGGGTCACAAGAGACCCAGTACTTC
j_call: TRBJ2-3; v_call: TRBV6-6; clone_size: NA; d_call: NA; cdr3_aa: CASSSLNPSTDTQYF; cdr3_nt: TGTGCCAGCAGTTCACTTAACCCTAGCACAGATACGCAGTATTTT
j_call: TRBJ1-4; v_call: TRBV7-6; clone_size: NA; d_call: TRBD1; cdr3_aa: CASSLLQGAREKLFF; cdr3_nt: TGTGCCAGCAGCTTATTGCAGGGGGCTAGGGAAAAACTGTTTTTT
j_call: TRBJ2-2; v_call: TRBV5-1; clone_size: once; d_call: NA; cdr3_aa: CASSLVDPNTGELFF; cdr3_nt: TGCGCCAGCAGCTTAGTAGATCCGAACACCGGGGAGCTGTTTTTT
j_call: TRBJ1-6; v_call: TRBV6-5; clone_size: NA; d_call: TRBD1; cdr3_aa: CASRTGTANSPLHF; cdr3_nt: TGTGCCAGCAGAACCGGGACAGCTAATTCACCCCTCCACTTT
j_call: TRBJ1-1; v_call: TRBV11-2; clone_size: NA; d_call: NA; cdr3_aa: CASSPQGSLNTEAFF; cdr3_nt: TGTGCCAGCAGCCCGCAGGGGAGCTTGAACACTGAAGCTTTCTTT
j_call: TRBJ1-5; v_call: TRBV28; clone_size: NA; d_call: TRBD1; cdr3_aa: CASSFPIRGQPQHF; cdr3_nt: TGTGCCAGCAGTTTCCCGATCAGGGGGCAGCCCCAGCATTTT
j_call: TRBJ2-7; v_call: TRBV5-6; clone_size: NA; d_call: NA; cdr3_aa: CASSSSGDNTYEQYF; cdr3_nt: TGTGCCAGCAGCTCCTCAGGGGATAACACCTACGAGCAGTACTTC
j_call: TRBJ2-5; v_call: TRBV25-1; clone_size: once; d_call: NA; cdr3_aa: CASSDHYAETQYF; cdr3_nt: TGTGCCAGCAGTGATCACTATGCTGAGACCCAGTACTTC
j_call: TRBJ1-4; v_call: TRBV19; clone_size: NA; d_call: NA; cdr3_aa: CASSIYPPGPEKLFF; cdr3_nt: TGTGCCAGTAGTATTTATCCACCCGGTCCAGAAAAACTGTTTTTT
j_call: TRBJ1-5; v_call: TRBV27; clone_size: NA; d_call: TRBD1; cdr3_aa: CASSATGRVNTQPQHF; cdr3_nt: TGTGCCAGCAGTGCGACAGGGCGGGTTAACACTCAGCCCCAGCATTTT
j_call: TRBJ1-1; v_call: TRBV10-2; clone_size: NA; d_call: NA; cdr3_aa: CASSDMNSEAFF; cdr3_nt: TGCGCCAGCAGTGACATGAACAGTGAAGCTTTCTTT
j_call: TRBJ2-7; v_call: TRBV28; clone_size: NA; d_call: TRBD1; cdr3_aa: CASSRGDREFYEQYF; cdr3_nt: TGTGCCAGCAGTCGTGGGGACAGAGAGTTCTACGAGCAGTACTTC
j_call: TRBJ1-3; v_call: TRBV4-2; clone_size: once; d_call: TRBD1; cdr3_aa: CASSQDRGSGNTIYF; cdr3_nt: TGTGCCAGCAGCCAGGACAGGGGATCTGGAAACACCATATATTTT
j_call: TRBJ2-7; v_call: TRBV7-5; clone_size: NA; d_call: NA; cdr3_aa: CARTTTPGYEQYF; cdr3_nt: TGTGCCAGAACCACCACCCCGGGGTACGAGCAGTACTTC
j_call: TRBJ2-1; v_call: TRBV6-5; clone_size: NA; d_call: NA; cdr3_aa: CASSSFPGSSYNEQFF; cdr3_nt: TGTGCCAGCAGTTCTTTTCCGGGGAGCTCCTACAATGAGCAGTTCTTC
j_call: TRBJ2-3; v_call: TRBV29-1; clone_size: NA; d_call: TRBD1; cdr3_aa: CSVSGTGVFTDTQYF; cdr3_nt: TGCAGCGTCTCCGGGACAGGGGTTTTCACAGATACGCAGTATTTT
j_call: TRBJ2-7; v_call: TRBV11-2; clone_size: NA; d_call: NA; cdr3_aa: CASSRTYEQYF; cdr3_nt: TGTGCCAGCAGCAGAACCTACGAGCAGTACTTC
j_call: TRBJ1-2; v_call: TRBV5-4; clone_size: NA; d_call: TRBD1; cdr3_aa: CASSGQGFGYTF; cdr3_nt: TGTGCCAGTTCGGGACAGGGATTTGGCTACACCTTC
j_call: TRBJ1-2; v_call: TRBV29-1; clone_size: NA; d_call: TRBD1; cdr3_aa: CSVEQGAQDYGYTF; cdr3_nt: TGCAGCGTTGAGCAGGGGGCCCAAGACTATGGCTACACCTTC